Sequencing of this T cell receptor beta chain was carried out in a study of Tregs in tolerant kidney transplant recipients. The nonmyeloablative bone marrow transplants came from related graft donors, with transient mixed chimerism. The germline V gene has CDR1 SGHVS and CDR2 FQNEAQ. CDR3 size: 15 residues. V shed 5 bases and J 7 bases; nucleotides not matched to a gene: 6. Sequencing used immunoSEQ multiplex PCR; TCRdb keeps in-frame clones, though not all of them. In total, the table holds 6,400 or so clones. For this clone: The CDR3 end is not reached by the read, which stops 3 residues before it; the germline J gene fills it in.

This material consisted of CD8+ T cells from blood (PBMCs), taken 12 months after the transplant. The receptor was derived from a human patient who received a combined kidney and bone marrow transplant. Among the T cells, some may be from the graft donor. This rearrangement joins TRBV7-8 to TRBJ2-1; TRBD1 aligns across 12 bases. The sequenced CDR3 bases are TGTGCCAGCAGCGCCGGGACAGGGGGCGGGAATGAG. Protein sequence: CASSAGTGGGNE. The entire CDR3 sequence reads CASSAGTGGGNEQFF.